This T cell receptor (beta chain) was sequenced during a study of cytomegalovirus exposure and HLA in healthy donors (TCRdb year 2017). As for the study more broadly: An earlier analysis of some 620 of the donors reported under 300 Gb of sequence data and 117 million unique TCR beta sequences obtained from approximately 180 million T cells. A later genetic analysis took genome-wide SNP genotypes for about 65% of the roughly 670 donors and used that subset as a discovery cohort. In a later analysis, previously published TCR beta repertoires from fewer than 750 donors were re-analyzed and high-resolution HLA genotyping was added so that TCR occurrence patterns could be studied. Across 398 genotyped donors of the cohort, an average of about 200,000 unique TCR beta nucleotide sequences per donor were sequenced, and 15% to 20% of those sequences were non-productive. An early release that covered 500 to 800 HLA-typed donors contained about 300 gigabases of sequencing data and about 84 million unique TCR sequences. Roughly 5 DR-DQ haplotypes were handled as single units for association and clustering, since linkage in the cohort was strong. High-throughput TCR immunosequencing, statistical association of individual TCRs with disease status, and machine learning were combined to predict cytomegalovirus infection status. Alongside the repertoire data, information on donor age, sex, ethnicity and CMV serostatus was compiled. To decide whether each TCR beta V gene segment behaved as functional or pseudogenic, an earlier analysis of fewer than 750 of the donors relied on high-throughput TCR beta sequencing. The later analysis used no new phenotypic data to find candidate immune exposures, relying instead on TCR beta sequences and their occurrence across donors. Class I and class II HLA loci were covered by the typing at four-digit resolution. The study profiled the T cell repertoires of about 720 subjects by immunosequencing and related them to cytomegalovirus serostatus. A separate validation cohort of 100 to 150 different subjects was used in addition to the approximately 670-subject first cohort. The study aimed to test whether signatures of past pathogen exposure could be identified by cataloging public T cell receptors. The number of typed donors differed by locus: about 620-640 for A, B, C, DRB1 and DQB1; some 500 for DQA1; approximately 600 for DPA1; and 400 to 480 for DPB1. The genetic ancestry cluster associated with self-reported Caucasian donors included around 76% of the roughly 410 genotyped donors. Every discovery cohort repertoire had been produced on one sequencing platform. Here is what the overall study found, with its caveats: A cluster of highly shared sequence variants was judged likely to be a technical artifact of the sequencing pipeline. In vitro tests confirmed that a few of the cytomegalovirus-associated TCR beta chains recognize cytomegalovirus antigens. When HLA alleles, especially DR and DQ, strongly co-occurred, attributing TCR associations to individual alleles was difficult. Sequencing depth was assumed to be roughly uniform across donors in the presence/absence analyses, though that assumption may not hold. At a false discovery rate of 0.05, a later analysis linked under 20,000 TCR beta sequences to specific HLA alleles. In a later genetic analysis, a missense DCLRE1C variant was associated with V-gene and J-gene trimming of TCR beta chains, and the association was replicated in an independent cohort. According to a later analysis, parvovirus B19, influenza, CMV and Epstein-Barr virus appeared linked to several top co-occurrence clusters. According to a later genetic analysis, donors in an Asian-associated ancestry cluster had fewer N-insertions in productive TCRs than the roughly 700-donor mean. The authors suggested that the approach could potentially be extended to other disease states and immunological phenotypes. In a later analysis, HLA-associated TCR beta chains showed more clonal expansion and lower generation probabilities than non-associated chains that were equally common. Because counts were too low, seventeen rarely observed V segments, including chromosome 9 orphons, were excluded from the earlier analysis of some 540 of the donors. Most TCR sequences were observed very rarely across donors, whereas some public TCRs were present in many individuals. A further reported finding was that TCR beta sequences accurately predicted the HLA-A and HLA-B alleles for most subjects in the first cohort. In a later analysis, TCR association rates were found to vary across HLA loci, with the most associated TCRs seen for DRB1 alleles and the fewest for HLA-C alleles. Immune exposure information for the cohort was limited to CMV serostatus. In both the original and validation cohorts, the classifier was reported to diagnose cytomegalovirus status with high specificity and sensitivity. The study listed approximately 150 TCR beta chains as associated with cytomegalovirus. Because some donors lacked HLA typing at each locus, the association tests relied only on the typed subset. Some IMGT-functional V segments, including TRBV6-2 and TRBV6-3, could not be distinguished by the 87-base-pair reads and were therefore excluded. According to a later analysis, most CMV-associated TCR beta chains appeared to be HLA-restricted, and the HLA associations seemed to be driven largely by CMV exposure. In an earlier analysis of about 540 of the donors, most TCR beta V segments were observed in productive rearrangements about 90% or about 30% of the time, broadly matching IMGT annotations. Linkage disequilibrium might explain the correlated functional status among segregating V segments, but an unknown experimental factor could not be ruled out. In this cohort, only TCR beta chains were sequenced, and detectable features were limited by the absence of alpha or paired-chain data.

In the case of this clone: The antigen this receptor binds is unknown. An end of the junction differs from the germline gene, which may be a read error.

CDR1 is given as SSHAT and CDR2 as FNYEAQ, both from the germline V gene (reference sequence). From cysteine to phenylalanine, the CDR3 is 20 amino acids long. Only the CDR3 DNA stays, 60 bases, in frame from base 1. In total, more than 500 healthy bone marrow donors made up the cohort. At the time of sampling, all cohort members were nominally healthy, though unrecorded immune exposures were likely present. The donor was CMV seropositive and belonged to the group of 250 to 300 seropositive cohort members. A peripheral blood sample was collected from each donor, and TCR beta sequencing was performed on peripheral blood mononuclear cells. The Qiagen DNeasy Blood Extraction Kit was used to extract genomic DNA from the blood cell samples. Libraries were made using the immunoSEQ multiplex PCR assay. A mixture of 60 forward primers for TCR Vbeta segments and 13 reverse primers for TCR Jbeta segments was used in the multiplex PCR. The CDR3 region of rearranged TCR beta genes was amplified from genomic DNA with a multiplex PCR assay. On the Illumina HiSeq System, the amplified TCR beta libraries were sequenced as 87-base-pair reads. On the study's bioinformatics: A later analysis tallied 75 million to 95 million unique TCR beta chains across the 700 or so repertoires, and around 9.9 million of those chains were shared by two or more donors. A nearest-neighbor algorithm error-corrected the raw reads and collapsed the reads into unique sequences, merging closely related sequences to remove PCR and sequencing errors. CDR3 sequences were aligned to IMGT reference sequences to assign V, D and J gene segments. For a sequence to be retained, a match of at least six nucleotides to both a V gene segment and a J gene segment was required. A rearrangement counted as productive if the CDR3 had no stop codons and remained in frame with V and J, and every other rearrangement counted as non-productive. Following IMGT convention, CDR3 was defined as the stretch from the second conserved V-encoded cysteine up to the conserved J-encoded phenylalanine. The earlier analysis of about 620 of the donors excluded sequences that lacked an unambiguous match to a single V gene segment. In an earlier analysis of several hundred of the donors, V segments were called functional above 56.7% productive rearrangements and were called segregating when the between-donor standard deviation exceeded 5%. To diagnose cytomegalovirus status from the catalog of TCR beta chain sequences, a statistical classification framework was built. In a later analysis, V and J genes were assigned by comparing TCR nucleotide sequences against IMGT/GENE-DB human TR gene sequences. A later analysis assigned CDR3 sequences and most-parsimonious VDJ recombination scenarios with the TCRdist pipeline. A later analysis defined each TCR beta chain by its CDR3 amino acid sequence plus V-gene family, and excluded reads lacking a unique V-gene family. To address suspected cross-contamination and a sequencing artifact, a later analysis removed under 600 highly shared, low-generation-probability nucleotide sequences. In a later analysis, a clonal expansion index was calculated for each public chain from normalized within-repertoire ranks of inferred template counts. In a later analysis, generation probabilities were computed using a VDJ recombination model fitted to out-of-frame rearrangements, and the results were checked against IGoR. A later analysis scored TCR-TCR, TCR-HLA and TCR-CMV co-occurrence with hypergeometric tests, applying a repertoire-size bias correction to TCR pairs. In a later analysis, false discovery rates were estimated by permuting HLA or CMV assignments 20 times. In a later analysis, co-occurring TCRs were grouped using DBSCAN, with TCRdist sequence similarity added in when clustering inside HLA-allele-positive subsets. Repertoires with fewer than 30,000 or more than 120,000 public chains were left out of co-occurrence clustering, as were a handful of repertoires with anomalous nucleotide sharing. Imported from immuneACCESS, the table was reduced by TCRdb to in-frame sequences with V and J called. These copies leave out some clones; in studies compared against another copy, an unresolved V gene accounts for under half, and the cause of the remainder is not known. Clone size and V and J calls were adopted from that table, with D and trimming inferred from the DNA. The sample contains approximately 170,000 clones, 65% to 75% of them found a single time. The ten largest clones represent about 4.4% of the sample.

The TCR originated in a man aged 25 to 40 in good health and CMV-seropositive. The V and J genes are TRBV7-7 and TRBJ2-1, with 12 central nucleotides matching TRBD1. Sequenced sample: PBMCs. CDR3 loop: CASSFLVGTGGPSSYNEQFF. The DNA sequence follows: TGTGCTAGCAGCTTCCTCGTCGGGACAGGGGGCCCCAGCTCCTACAATGAGCAGTTCTTC.